This T cell receptor (beta chain) is drawn from a study of T-cell reconstitution after alpha-beta-depleted transplantation in children. Study-level points and caveats: Newly produced T cells mostly provided counts and TCRbeta diversity after one year, as hyperexpanded clones declined. The origin of alpha-beta T cells about two months after transplant was reportedly several hundred expanded graft clones.

A library of TCRbeta sequences, prepared with unique molecular identifiers, was generated. TCRdb independently ran MiXCR on the PCR reads; one entry per CDR3 protein. The profile covers around 600,000 distinct CDR3 sequences, with 23% appearing a single time and 13% to 15% taken by the ten largest. Concerning this clonotype itself: The antigen remains unidentified.

V was trimmed by 0 bases and J by 1 base, leaving 10 bases between them. The CDR3 loop spans 15 amino acids. The germline V gene encodes CDR1 LNHNV and CDR2 YYDKDF (reference sequence). This TCR was recovered from a boy in the first two years of life who had a stem cell transplant for acute myeloid leukemia, so the T cells may come from the graft donor. V gene TRBV15 combines with J gene TRBJ2-7; no reliable D call. The sequencing used PBMCs, mostly from graft donor cells, collected 360 days after TCRalphabeta/CD19-depleted stem cell transplant. The CDR3 loop is CATSRDRGGSYEQYF. CDR3 DNA: TGTGCCACCAGCAGAGATCGAGGCGGATCCTACGAGCAGTACTTC.